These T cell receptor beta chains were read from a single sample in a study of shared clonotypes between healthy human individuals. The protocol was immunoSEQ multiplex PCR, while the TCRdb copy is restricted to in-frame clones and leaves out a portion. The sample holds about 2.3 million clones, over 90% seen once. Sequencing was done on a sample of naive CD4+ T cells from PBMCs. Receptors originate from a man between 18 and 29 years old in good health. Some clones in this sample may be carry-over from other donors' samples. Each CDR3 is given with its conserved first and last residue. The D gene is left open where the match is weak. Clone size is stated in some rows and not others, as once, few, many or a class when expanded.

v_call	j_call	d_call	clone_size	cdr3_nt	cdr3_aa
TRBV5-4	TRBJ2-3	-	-	TGTGCCAGCAGCTTGGCCGGCGGCCCCCTTGTTGGCACAGATACGCAGTATTTT	CASSLAGGPLVGTDTQYF
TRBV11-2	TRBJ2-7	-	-	TGTGCCAGCAGCTTAGACCCGAATCGGGCTTACGAGCAGTACTTC	CASSLDPNRAYEQYF
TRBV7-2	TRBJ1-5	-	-	TGTGCCAGCAGCTTAATTACGGATCAGCCCCAGCATTTT	CASSLITDQPQHF
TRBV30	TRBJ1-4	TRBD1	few	TGTGCCTGGAGGGGTGACAGGGCATCGGGGCTGTTTTTT	CAWRGDRASGLFF
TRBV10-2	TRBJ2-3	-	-	TGCGCCAGCAGTGACTGGGGAAGGGGGACAGATACGCAGTATTTT	CASSDWGRGTDTQYF
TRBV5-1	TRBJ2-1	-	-	TGCGCCAGCAGCTTGGAGACTCATCCCCCCTACAATGAGCAGTTCTTC	CASSLETHPPYNEQFF
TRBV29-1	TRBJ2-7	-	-	TGCAGCGTTGAAGATCGGGCCTACGAGCAGTACTTC	CSVEDRAYEQYF
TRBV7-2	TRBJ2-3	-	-	TGTGCCAGCAGCTTAGGGCACAGCACAGATACGCAGTATTTT	CASSLGHSTDTQYF
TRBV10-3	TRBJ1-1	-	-	TGTGCCATCAGTGAGACCGAGGGGGCTGAAGCTTTCTTT	CAISETEGAEAFF
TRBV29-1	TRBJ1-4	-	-	TGCAGCGTTAAACTCTCAGTTGCAACTAATGAAAAACTGTTTTTT	CSVKLSVATNEKLFF
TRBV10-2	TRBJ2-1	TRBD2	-	TGCGCCACCGAGATGGGACTAGCGGGAGGGGACTTCGTAAGGCAGTTCTTC	CATEMGLAGGDFVRQFF
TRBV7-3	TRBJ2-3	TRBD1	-	TGTGCCAGCAGCCTCCAGGGGGTTAGCACAGATACGCAGTATTTT	CASSLQGVSTDTQYF
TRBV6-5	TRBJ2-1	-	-	TGTGCCAGCAGTTACGACATGTACAATGAGCAGTTCTTC	CASSYDMYNEQFF
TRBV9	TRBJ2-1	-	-	TGTGCCAGCAGCCTCCAACCCAATGGGTATGAGCAGTTCTTC	CASSLQPNGYEQFF
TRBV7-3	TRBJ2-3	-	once	TGTGCCAGCAGCTTTGAAGGGACAGATACGCAGTATTTT	CASSFEGTDTQYF
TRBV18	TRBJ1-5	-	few	TGTGCCAGCTCATCGGGACTCAGTAATCAGCCCCAGCATTTT	CASSSGLSNQPQHF
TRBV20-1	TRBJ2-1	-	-	TGCAGTGTCGACAGGGAGGGTGAGCAGTTCTTC	CSVDREGEQFF
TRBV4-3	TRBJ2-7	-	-	TGCGCCAGCAGCCAAGATAAGGGAAGTCCTCTACGCTCCTACGAGCAGTACTTC	CASSQDKGSPLRSYEQYF
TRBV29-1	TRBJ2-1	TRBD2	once	TGCAGCGGGACTCTCTCTAGCGGGAATTCCTACAATGAGCAGTTCTTC	CSGTLSSGNSYNEQFF
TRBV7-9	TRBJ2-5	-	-	TGTGCCAGCAGCCCCCGGAGAGGAGAGACCCAGTACTTC	CASSPRRGETQYF
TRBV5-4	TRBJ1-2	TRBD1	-	TGTGCCAGCAGTATCGGGACAGGTGGGGGACGCTTGGACGGCTACACCTTC	CASSIGTGGGRLDGYTF
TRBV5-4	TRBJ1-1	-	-	TGTGCCAGCAGCTTGGGGGGACGGGTGAACACTGAAGCTTTCTTT	CASSLGGRVNTEAFF
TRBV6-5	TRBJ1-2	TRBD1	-	TGTGCCAGCCGGACAGGAGGGGTCCGGGGCTACACCTTC	CASRTGGVRGYTF
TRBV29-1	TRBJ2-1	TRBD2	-	TGCAGCGTTGAAGATTTGGCGGGAGCCGGTGAGCAGTTCTTC	CSVEDLAGAGEQFF
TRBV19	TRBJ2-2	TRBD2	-	TGTGCCAGTACCCTGAGCGGGAAAGGCACCGGGGAGCTGTTTTTT	CASTLSGKGTGELFF
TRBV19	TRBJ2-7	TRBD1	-	TGTGCCAGTAGTACCACGGGGACAGGGGGCTACGAGCAGTACTTC	CASSTTGTGGYEQYF
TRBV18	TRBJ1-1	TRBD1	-	TGTGCCAGCTCAGCCAGCAGGGGGACGGCTGAAGCTTTCTTT	CASSASRGTAEAFF
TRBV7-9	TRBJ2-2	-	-	TGTGCCAGCAGCTTAGGTGTTAGCGCGAACACCGGGGAGCTGTTTTTT	CASSLGVSANTGELFF
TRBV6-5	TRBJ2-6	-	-	TGTGCCAGCCGGCCGAGCTCTGGGGCCAACGTCCTGACTTTC	CASRPSSGANVLTF
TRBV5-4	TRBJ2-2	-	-	TGTGCCAGCAGCTTGCCGGCAGGGCAAGGGACCGGGGAGCTGTTTTTT	CASSLPAGQGTGELFF
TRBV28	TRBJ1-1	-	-	TGTGCCAGCAGTTTATTGGAGGAAGCTTTCTTT	CASSLLEEAFF
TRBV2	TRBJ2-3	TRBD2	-	TGTGCCAGCAGGCTACTAGCGGTGAGCACAGATACGCAGTATTTT	CASRLLAVSTDTQYF
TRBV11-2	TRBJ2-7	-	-	TGTGCCAGCAGCTTAGGTCCGGGAGCCTACGAGCAGTACTTC	CASSLGPGAYEQYF
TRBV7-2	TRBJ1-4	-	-	TGTGCCAGCAGCCGCCGGTCAACTAATGAAAAACTGTTTTTT	CASSRRSTNEKLFF
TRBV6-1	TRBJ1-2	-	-	TGTGCCAGCAGTGAAGCGAACACTAACTATGGCTACACCTTC	CASSEANTNYGYTF
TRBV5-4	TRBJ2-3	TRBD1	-	TGTGCCAGCAGTTCTGGACAGGCCCCAGATACGCAGTATTTT	CASSSGQAPDTQYF
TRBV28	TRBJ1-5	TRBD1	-	TGTGCCAGCACAAGCCTAGGGGGCCGTAGTGGTCAGCCCCAGCATTTT	CASTSLGGRSGQPQHF
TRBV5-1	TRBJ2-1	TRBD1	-	TGCGCCAGCAGCCCTATGGACAGGGTTGGAGAGCAGTTCTTC	CASSPMDRVGEQFF
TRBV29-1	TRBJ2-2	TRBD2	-	TGCAGCGTTGGGGGCCCTAGCGGGTCGAACACCGGGGAGCTGTTTTTT	CSVGGPSGSNTGELFF
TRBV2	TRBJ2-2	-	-	TGTGCCAGCACTGCGGTAGGCACCGGGGAGCTGTTTTTT	CASTAVGTGELFF
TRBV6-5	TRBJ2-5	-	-	TGTGCCAGCAGTTACCAGTTTAGGTTAGAGACCCAGTACTTC	CASSYQFRLETQYF
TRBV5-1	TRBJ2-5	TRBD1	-	TGCGCCAGCAGCTGGAGTTCGGGACAGGGGTTTTCAGAGACCCAGTACTTC	CASSWSSGQGFSETQYF
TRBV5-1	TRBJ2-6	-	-	TGCGCCAGCAACGTAAGCCCCTCTGGGGCCAACGTCCTGACTTTC	CASNVSPSGANVLTF
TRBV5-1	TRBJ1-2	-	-	TGCGCCAGCAGCTTGGGACAGAATAACTATGGCTACACCTTC	CASSLGQNNYGYTF
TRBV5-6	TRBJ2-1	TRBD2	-	TGTGCCAGCAGCCGTCCGGGACTAGCGGTAGTTAATGAGCAGTTCTTC	CASSRPGLAVVNEQFF
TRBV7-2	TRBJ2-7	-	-	TGTGCCAGCAGCTTAGGGCGAGGGAACTACGAGCAGTACTTC	CASSLGRGNYEQYF
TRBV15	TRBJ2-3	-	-	TGTGCCACCAGCAGGAAGACAGATACGCAGTATTTT	CATSRKTDTQYF
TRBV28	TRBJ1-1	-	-	TGTGCCAGCAGTTTACCCGGACAGCTGAACACTGAAGCTTTCTTT	CASSLPGQLNTEAFF
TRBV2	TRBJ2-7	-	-	TGTGCCAGCAGGGGGACGGTCTACGAGCAGTACTTC	CASRGTVYEQYF
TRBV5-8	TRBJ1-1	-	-	TGTGCCAGCAGCCGGGAGGGCGGAAACACTGAAGCTTTCTTT	CASSREGGNTEAFF
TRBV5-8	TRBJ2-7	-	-	TGTGCCAGCAGCTTTCCCGGCCCCGACCCTCTCGAGCAGTACTTC	CASSFPGPDPLEQYF
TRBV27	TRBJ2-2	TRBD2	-	TGTGCCAGCAGTTTTCGGGGACTAGCGGGACTAAACACCGGGGAGCTGTTTTTT	CASSFRGLAGLNTGELFF
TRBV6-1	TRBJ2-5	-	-	TGTGCCAGCAGTGAAGCAGGGTTGGAGACCCAGTACTTC	CASSEAGLETQYF
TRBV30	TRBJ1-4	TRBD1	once	TGTGCCTGGAGTGTAAGCAGGGGGGTAGAAAAACTGTTTTTT	CAWSVSRGVEKLFF
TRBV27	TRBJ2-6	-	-	TGTGCCAGCAGAAGGGCCTCACGATCTGGGGCCAACGTCCTGACTTTC	CASRRASRSGANVLTF
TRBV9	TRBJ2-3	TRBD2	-	TGTGCCAGCAGCGTAGAAAGCGGGAGGTGGCCCTTAACAGATACGCAGTATTTT	CASSVESGRWPLTDTQYF
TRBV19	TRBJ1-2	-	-	TGTGCCAGTAGTGTGGCTGGACGGTACAATTATGGCTACACCTTC	CASSVAGRYNYGYTF
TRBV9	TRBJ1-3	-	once	TGTGCCAGCAGCGTGAATTGGTGGAACACCATATATTTT	CASSVNWWNTIYF